Below, 5 T cell receptor beta chains from the same sample are listed, as sequenced in a study of T cells in Graves' hyperthyroidism and ophthalmopathy. What was amplified from RNA transcripts were TCR beta CDR3 regions. The HTBI primer set drove a first-round RT-PCR of the TCR CDR3. One entry per CDR3 protein, called by TCRdb with MiXCR from the multiplex PCR reads. The sample lists a few hundred thousand distinct CDR3 sequences, approximately 22% occurring once. Sequencing was carried out using blood. Receptor source: a woman aged 70-85 years with Graves' ophthalmopathy.

In regard to this clonotype: This may be a read error: a much more frequent sequence differs by one nucleotide. V and J are TRBV11-2 and TRBJ2-3; possibly TRBD2 for D (6 bases). Trimming took off 0 bases at V and 4 bases at J, with 11 bases between the two ends. Germline CDR1 SGHAT, CDR2 FQNNGV. The CDR3 covers 15 residues. CDR3 coding DNA: TGTGCCAGCAGCTTAGACTCGCGGGGACCAGATACGCAGTATTTT. Amino acids: CASSLDSRGPDTQYF.

This clonotype was seen a handful of times. The chain is built from TRBV10-3 and TRBJ1-5; a possible D gene is TRBD1 (6 bases). Germline CDR1 and CDR2: ENHRY and SYGVKD. This CDR3 region has 14 residues. Trimming removed 3 bases from V and 7 bases from J, with 13 bases in between. CDR3 bases: TGTGCCATCAGTGACAGGGGAGGTGAACAGCCCCAGCATTTT. The encoded protein is CAISDRGGEQPQHF.

This clonotype was seen only once. CDR3 region: CASTADRGYYGYTF. The CDR3 DNA reads TGTGCCAGTACCGCGGACAGGGGGTACTATGGCTACACCTTC. This rearrangement joins TRBV19 to TRBJ1-2, with 10 bases fitting TRBD1. CDR3 length equals 14 residues. V lost 7 bases, J lost 3 bases, and 5 bases stayed unmatched. From germline, CDR1 is LNHDA and CDR2 SQIVND (reference sequence). Together with reference TRBV19 and TRBJ1-2, the CDR3 gives the full variable domain: DGGITQSPKYLFRKEGQNVTLSCEQNLNHDAMYWYRQDPGQGLRLIYYSQIVNDFQKGDIAEGYSVSREKKESFPLTVTSAQKNPTAFYLCASTADRGYYGYTFGSGTRLTVV.

The sample holds a few counts of this clonotype. The genes are TRBV18 and TRBJ2-1; 8 bases align to TRBD2. V shed 0 bases, J shed 7 bases, and the junction held 5 bases outside the gene matches. CDR3 length equals 15 residues. The germline CDR1 and CDR2 sequences are KGHSH and LQKENI. The CDR3 bases are TGTGCCAGCTCACCACCTAGCGGGAAACGGAATGAGCAGTTCTTC. This gives the protein CASSPPSGKRNEQFF.

This clonotype turned up a few times. This chain joins TRBV18 and TRBJ1-6; D is undetermined. Germline V lookup: CDR1 KGHSH, CDR2 LQKENI. The CDR3 length is 13 residues. Trimming removed 2 bases at V and 5 bases at J, with 4 bases between. The CDR3 sequence is CASSPNNNSPLHF. Here the CDR3 DNA reads TGTGCCAGCTCACCAAATAATAATTCACCCCTCCACTTT.